The clone carrying this T cell receptor (beta chain) was detected only a few times. The antigen is not known. Separate cDNA molecules each had unique molecular identifiers attached to them. TCRdb recomputed calls from the 5' RACE reads with MiXCR, one row per CDR3 protein. The sample includes under 85,000 distinct CDR3 sequences, 13% to 15% of them seen just once. Germline V gene lookup returns CDR1 GTSNPN and CDR2 SVGIG (reference sequence). CDR3 length: 15 amino acids. The trim removed 2 bases at V and 10 bases at J, leaving 13 bases unmatched. These data come from a study of early T cells in non-severe SARS-CoV-2 infection. For the study at large: The authors sequenced bulk RNA from unsorted whole blood, leaving chains unpaired. General study findings and limits: Reliance on VDJdb matching favored anti-spike CD8 responses; private and CD4 specificities were missed.

The sequencing here drew on whole blood, taken at baseline. The receptor was isolated from an adult who was a healthcare worker with PCR-confirmed SARS-CoV-2 infection or an uninfected control (not recorded which). J is TRBJ2-2 and V is TRBV30; 7 bases are shared with TRBD1. The CDR3 DNA reads TGTGCCTGGAGTCAACAATTAGGGGGCTGGACGGAGCTGTTTTTT. As protein: CAWSQQLGGWTELFF.